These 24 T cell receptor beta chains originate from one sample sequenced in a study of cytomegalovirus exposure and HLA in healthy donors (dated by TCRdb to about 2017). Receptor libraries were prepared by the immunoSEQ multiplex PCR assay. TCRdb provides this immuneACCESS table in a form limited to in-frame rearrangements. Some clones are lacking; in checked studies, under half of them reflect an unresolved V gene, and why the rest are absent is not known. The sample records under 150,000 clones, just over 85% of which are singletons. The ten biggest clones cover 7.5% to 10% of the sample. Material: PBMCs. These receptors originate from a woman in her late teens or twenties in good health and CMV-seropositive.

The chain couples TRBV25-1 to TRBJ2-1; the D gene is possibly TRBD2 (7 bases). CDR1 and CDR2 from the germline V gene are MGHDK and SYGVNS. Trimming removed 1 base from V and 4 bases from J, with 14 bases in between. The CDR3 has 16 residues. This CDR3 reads CASSEWRGGVYNEQFF. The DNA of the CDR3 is TGTGCCAGCAGTGAATGGAGGGGGGGGGTATACAATGAGCAGTTCTTC.

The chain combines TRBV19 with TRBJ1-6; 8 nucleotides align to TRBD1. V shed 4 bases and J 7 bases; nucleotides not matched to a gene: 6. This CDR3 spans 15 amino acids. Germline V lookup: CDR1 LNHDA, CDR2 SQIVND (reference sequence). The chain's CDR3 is CASSNDRGRNSPLHF. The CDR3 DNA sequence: TGTGCCAGTAGTAACGACAGGGGAAGGAATTCACCCCTCCACTTT. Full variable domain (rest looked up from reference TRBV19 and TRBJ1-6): DGGITQSPKYLFRKEGQNVTLSCEQNLNHDAMYWYRQDPGQGLRLIYYSQIVNDFQKGDIAEGYSVSREKKESFPLTVTSAQKNPTAFYLCASSNDRGRNSPLHFGNGTRLTVT.

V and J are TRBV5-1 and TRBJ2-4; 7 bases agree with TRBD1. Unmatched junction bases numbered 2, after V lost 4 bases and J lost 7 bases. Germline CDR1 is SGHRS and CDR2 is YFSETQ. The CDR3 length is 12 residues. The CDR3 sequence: CASSGDSNIQYF. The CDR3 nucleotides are TGCGCCAGCAGCGGGGACAGTAACATTCAGTACTTC.

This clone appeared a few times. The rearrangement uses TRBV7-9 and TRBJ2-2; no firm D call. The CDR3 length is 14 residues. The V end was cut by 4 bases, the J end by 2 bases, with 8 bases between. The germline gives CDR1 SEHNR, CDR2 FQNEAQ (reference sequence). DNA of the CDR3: TGTGCCAGCAGCTCTAACCCAAACACCGGGGAGCTGTTTTTT. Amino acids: CASSSNPNTGELFF.

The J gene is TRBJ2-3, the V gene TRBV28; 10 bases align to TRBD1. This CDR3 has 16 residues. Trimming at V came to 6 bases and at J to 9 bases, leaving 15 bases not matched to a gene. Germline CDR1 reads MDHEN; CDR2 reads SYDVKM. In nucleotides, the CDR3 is TGTGCCAGCAGCTCGACGGGGACAGGGGCCAAAGGGACGCAGTATTTT. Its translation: CASSSTGTGAKGTQYF.

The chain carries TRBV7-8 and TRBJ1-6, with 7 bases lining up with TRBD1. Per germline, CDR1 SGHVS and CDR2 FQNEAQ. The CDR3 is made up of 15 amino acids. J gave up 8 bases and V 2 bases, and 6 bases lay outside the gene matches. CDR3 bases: TGTGCCAGCAGCTTAATAGGGACAGATTATTCACCCCTCCACTTT. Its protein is CASSLIGTDYSPLHF.

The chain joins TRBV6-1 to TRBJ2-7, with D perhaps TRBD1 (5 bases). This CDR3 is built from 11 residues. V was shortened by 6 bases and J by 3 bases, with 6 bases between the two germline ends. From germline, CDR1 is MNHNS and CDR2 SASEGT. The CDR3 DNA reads TGTGCCAGCAGCAGGGTCTACGAGCAGTACTTC. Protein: CASSRVYEQYF.

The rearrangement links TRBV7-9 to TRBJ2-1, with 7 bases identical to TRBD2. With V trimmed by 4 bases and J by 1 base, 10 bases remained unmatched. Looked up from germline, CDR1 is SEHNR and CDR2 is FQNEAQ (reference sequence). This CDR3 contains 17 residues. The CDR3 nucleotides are TGTGCCAGCAGCTCCCCCAGCGGGACGCCATCCTACAATGAGCAGTTCTTC. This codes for CASSSPSGTPSYNEQFF.

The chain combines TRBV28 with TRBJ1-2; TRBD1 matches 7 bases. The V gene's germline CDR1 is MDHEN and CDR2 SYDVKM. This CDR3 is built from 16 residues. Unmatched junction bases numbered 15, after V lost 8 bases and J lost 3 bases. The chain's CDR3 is CASDRVRGTADYGYTF. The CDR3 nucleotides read TGTGCCAGCGACAGGGTTAGGGGGACTGCGGACTATGGCTACACCTTC.

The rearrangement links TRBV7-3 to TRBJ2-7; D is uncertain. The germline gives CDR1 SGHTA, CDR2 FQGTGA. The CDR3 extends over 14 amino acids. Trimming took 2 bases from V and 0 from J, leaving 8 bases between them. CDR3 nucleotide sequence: TGTGCCAGCAGCTTAGCCGCTAGCTCCTACGAGCAGTACTTC. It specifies CASSLAASSYEQYF. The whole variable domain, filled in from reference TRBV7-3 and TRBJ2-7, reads GAGVSQTPSNKVTEKGKYVELRCDPISGHTALYWYRQSLGQGPEFLIYFQGTGAADDSGLPNDRFFAVRPEGSVSTLKIQRTERGDSAVYLCASSLAASSYEQYFGPGTRLTVT.

The CDR3 loop is CASSAGLAGVYDEQFF. The CDR3 nucleotides read TGTGCCAGCAGTGCCGGACTAGCGGGAGTATACGATGAGCAGTTCTTC. The chain has TRBV25-1 and TRBJ2-1, with 13 bases lining up with TRBD2. The CDR3 runs 16 residues. V lost 4 bases and J lost 8; bases outside the gene matches: 8. Germline CDR1 reads MGHDK; CDR2 reads SYGVNS.

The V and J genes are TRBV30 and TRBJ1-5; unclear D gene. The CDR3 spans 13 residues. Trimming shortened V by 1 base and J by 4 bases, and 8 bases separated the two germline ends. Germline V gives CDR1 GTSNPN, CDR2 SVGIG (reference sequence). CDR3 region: CAWSAGINQPQHF. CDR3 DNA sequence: TGTGCCTGGAGTGCGGGGATTAATCAGCCCCAGCATTTT.

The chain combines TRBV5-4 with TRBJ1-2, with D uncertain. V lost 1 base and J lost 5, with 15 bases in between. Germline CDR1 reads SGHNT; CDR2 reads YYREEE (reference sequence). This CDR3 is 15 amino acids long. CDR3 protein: CASSLQGSGRYGYTF. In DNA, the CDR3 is TGTGCCAGCAGCTTGCAAGGGAGTGGACGGTATGGCTACACCTTC.

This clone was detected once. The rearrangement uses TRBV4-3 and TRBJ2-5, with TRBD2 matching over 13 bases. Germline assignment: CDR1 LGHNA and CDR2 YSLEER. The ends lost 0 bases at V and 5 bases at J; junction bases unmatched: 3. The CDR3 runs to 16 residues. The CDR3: CASSQELTSGRETQYF. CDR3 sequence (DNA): TGCGCCAGCAGCCAAGAATTGACTAGCGGGAGGGAGACCCAGTACTTC.

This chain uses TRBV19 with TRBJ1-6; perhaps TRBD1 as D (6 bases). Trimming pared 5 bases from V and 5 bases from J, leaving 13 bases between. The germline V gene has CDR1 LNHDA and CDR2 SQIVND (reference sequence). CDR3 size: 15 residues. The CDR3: CASSRTVWDNSPLHF. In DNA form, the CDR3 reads TGTGCCAGTAGTCGGACAGTATGGGATAATTCACCCCTCCACTTT. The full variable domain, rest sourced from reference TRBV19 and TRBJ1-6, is DGGITQSPKYLFRKEGQNVTLSCEQNLNHDAMYWYRQDPGQGLRLIYYSQIVNDFQKGDIAEGYSVSREKKESFPLTVTSAQKNPTAFYLCASSRTVWDNSPLHFGNGTRLTVT.

CDR3 DNA sequence: TGTGCCAGCAGCTTACAGGGAAACGGGGAGCTGTTTTTT. Protein: CASSLQGNGELFF. This chain connects TRBV7-2 to TRBJ2-2, with D maybe TRBD1 (5 bases). The germline V and J ends were trimmed by 2 bases and 7 bases, with 8 bases remaining between them. The CDR3 runs to 13 residues. CDR1 and CDR2 (germline): SGHTA, FQGNSA.

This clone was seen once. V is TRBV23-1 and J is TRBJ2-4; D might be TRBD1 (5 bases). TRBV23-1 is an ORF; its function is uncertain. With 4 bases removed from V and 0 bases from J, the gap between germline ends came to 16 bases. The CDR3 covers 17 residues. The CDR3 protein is CASSRRQWRKAKNIQYF. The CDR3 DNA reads TGCGCCAGCAGTCGACGACAGTGGCGTAAAGCCAAAAACATTCAGTACTTC.

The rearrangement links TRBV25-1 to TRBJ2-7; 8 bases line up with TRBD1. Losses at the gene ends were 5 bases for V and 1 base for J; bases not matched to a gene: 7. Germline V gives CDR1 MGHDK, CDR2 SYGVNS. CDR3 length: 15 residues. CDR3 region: CASSHPGTGSYEQYF. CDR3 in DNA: TGTGCCAGCAGTCACCCCGGGACAGGTTCCTACGAGCAGTACTTC.

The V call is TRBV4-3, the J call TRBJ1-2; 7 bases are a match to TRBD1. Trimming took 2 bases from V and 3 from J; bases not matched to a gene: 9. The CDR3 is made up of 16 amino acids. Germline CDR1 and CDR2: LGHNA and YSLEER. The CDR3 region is CASSQTQGGWDYGYTF. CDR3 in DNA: TGCGCCAGCAGCCAAACCCAGGGGGGCTGGGACTATGGCTACACCTTC.

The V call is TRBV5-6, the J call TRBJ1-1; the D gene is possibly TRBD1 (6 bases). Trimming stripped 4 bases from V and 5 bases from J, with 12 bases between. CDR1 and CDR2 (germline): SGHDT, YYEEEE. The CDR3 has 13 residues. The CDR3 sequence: CASSIKGGTEAFF. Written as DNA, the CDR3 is TGTGCCAGCAGCATAAAGGGGGGGACTGAAGCTTTCTTT.

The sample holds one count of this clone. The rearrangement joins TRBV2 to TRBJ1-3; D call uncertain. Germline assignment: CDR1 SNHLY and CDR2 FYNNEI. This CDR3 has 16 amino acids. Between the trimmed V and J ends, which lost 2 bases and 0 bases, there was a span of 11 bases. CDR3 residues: CASSEFRGNSGNTIYF. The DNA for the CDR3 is TGTGCCAGCAGTGAATTTCGAGGGAACTCTGGAAACACCATATATTTT.

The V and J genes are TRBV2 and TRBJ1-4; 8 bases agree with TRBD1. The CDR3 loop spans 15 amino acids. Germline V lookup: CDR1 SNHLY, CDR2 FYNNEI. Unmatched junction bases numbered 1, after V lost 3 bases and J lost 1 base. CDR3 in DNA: TGTGCCAGCAGTGACAGGGGGCGAACTAATGAAAAACTGTTTTTT. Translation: CASSDRGRTNEKLFF.

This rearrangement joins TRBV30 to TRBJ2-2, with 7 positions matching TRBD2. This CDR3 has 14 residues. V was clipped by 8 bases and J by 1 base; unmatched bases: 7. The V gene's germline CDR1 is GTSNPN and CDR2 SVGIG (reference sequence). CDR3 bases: TGTGCCGGCAGCGGGGCGGGGAACACCGGGGAGCTGTTTTTT. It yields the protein CAGSGAGNTGELFF.

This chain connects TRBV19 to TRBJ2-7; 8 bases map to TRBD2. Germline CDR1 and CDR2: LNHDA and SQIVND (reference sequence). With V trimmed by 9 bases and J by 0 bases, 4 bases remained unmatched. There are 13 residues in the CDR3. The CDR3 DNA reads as TGTGCCAGCCGTAGCGGGGTCTCCTACGAGCAGTACTTC. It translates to CASRSGVSYEQYF.